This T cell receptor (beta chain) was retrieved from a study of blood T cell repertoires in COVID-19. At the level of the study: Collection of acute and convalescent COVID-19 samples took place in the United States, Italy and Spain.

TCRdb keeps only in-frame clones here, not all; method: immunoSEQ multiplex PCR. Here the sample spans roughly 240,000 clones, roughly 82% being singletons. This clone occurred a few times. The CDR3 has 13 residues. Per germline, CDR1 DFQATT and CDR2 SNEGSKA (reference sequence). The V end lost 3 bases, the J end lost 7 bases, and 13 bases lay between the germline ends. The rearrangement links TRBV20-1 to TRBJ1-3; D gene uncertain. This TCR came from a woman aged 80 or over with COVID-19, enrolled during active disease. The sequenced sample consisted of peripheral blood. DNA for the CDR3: TGCAGTGCTAGTGGAGGGTGGCGGAACACCATATATTTT. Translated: CSASGGWRNTIYF.